One sample yielded the 27 T cell receptor beta chains listed below, sequenced in a study of T cell responses to AZD1222 COVID-19 vaccine. The assay was immunoSEQ multiplex PCR, and TCRdb's table has in-frame clones only and misses some. In the table there are roughly 180,000 clones, 87% of which are singletons. The source was peripheral blood, collected on day 0 of MenACWY control vaccination. The receptors shown here come from an adult in good health.

This sequence joins TRBV3-1 (or the pseudogene TRBV3-2) and TRBJ2-2; D gene ambiguous. This CDR3 is 15 amino acids long. CDR1 and CDR2 from the germline V gene are LGHDT and YNNKEL (reference sequence). The ends were cut back, 3 bases at V and 2 bases at J, with 10 bases in the middle. The chain's CDR3 is CASSQGFHNTGELFF. The CDR3 DNA reads TGTGCCAGCAGCCAGGGATTCCATAACACCGGGGAGCTGTTTTTT.

CDR3 sequence reads: CASSSGGDYGYTF. The CDR3 DNA reads as TGTGCCAGCAGCTCGGGGGGCGACTATGGCTACACCTTC. V and J are TRBV5-6 and TRBJ1-2, with D maybe TRBD1 (6 bases). The germline CDR1 and CDR2 sequences are SGHDT and YYEEEE. The CDR3 runs to 13 residues. Trimming removed 3 bases at V and 3 bases at J, with 9 bases between.

This clone was found once. This rearrangement joins TRBV7-2 to TRBJ2-5, with 7 bases lining up with TRBD2. The CDR3 sequence is 14 residues long. The V gene end was trimmed by 0 bases and the J gene end by 5 bases; junction bases not matched to a gene: 3. CDR1 is SGHTA and CDR2 is FQGNSA in the germline V gene. The CDR3 DNA is TGTGCCAGCAGCTTAGCGGGAGGGTGGGAGACCCAGTACTTC. It is translated as CASSLAGGWETQYF.

The chain is built from TRBV12-3 or TRBV12-4 and TRBJ2-7, with 7 bases matching TRBD1. Trimming took 6 bases from V and 4 from J; bases not matched to a gene: 3. The CDR3 sequence is 12 residues long. CDR3 amino acids: CASSRGTYEQYF. The CDR3 nucleotides are TGTGCCAGCAGCAGGGGGACATACGAGCAGTACTTC.

The chain carries TRBV15 and TRBJ2-5; the match to TRBD2 covers 7 bases. The CDR3 contains 16 residues. With 7 bases clipped from V and 1 base from J, the junction kept 12 bases outside the gene matches. Germline loops: CDR1 LNHNV, CDR2 YYDKDF (reference sequence). In nucleotides, the CDR3 is TGTGCCACCATGGGGGGGTTAGCGGGTCCCCAAGAGACCCAGTACTTC. It translates to CATMGGLAGPQETQYF.

The genes are TRBV4-2 and TRBJ2-5, with a possible D match to TRBD2 (5 bases). Germline CDR1 and CDR2: LGHNA and YNFKEQ. The CDR3 runs 15 residues. The V end was cut by 1 base, the J end by 0 bases, with 9 bases between. DNA of the CDR3: TGTGCCAGCAGCCAAGCCGCGGGTTACCAAGAGACCCAGTACTTC. This translates into CASSQAAGYQETQYF.

The V and J genes are TRBV2 and TRBJ2-7; TRBD2 matches 7 bases. The V gene end was trimmed by 7 bases and the J gene end by 3 bases; junction bases not matched to a gene: 3. CDR1 and CDR2 from the germline V gene are SNHLY and FYNNEI. The CDR3 is 12 residues long. Written as DNA, the CDR3 is TGTGCCAGCACGGGGGAGGGCTACGAGCAGTACTTC. Encoded protein: CASTGEGYEQYF.

This clone has just a few counts. The V gene is TRBV29-1, the J gene TRBJ2-7, with D possibly TRBD2 on 5 matching bases. Germline V gene data show CDR1 as SQVTM and CDR2 as ANQGSEA. Between the trimmed V and J ends, which lost 8 bases and 4 bases, there was a span of 12 bases. This CDR3 comprises 11 residues. DNA of the CDR3: TGCAGCTCCCGTTCGGGGTACGAGCAGTACTTC. Its translation: CSSRSGYEQYF.

This sequence joins TRBV5-5 and TRBJ2-5; D ambiguous. The CDR3 totals 15 residues. CDR1 and CDR2 (germline): SGHKS, YYEKEE (reference sequence). V lost 1 base to trimming and J lost 4 bases, with 14 bases between them. CDR3 DNA sequence: TGTGCCAGCAGCTTGTTATTGGGGTCAAGAGAGACCCAGTACTTC. Amino acid sequence: CASSLLLGSRETQYF.

The chain joins TRBV6-2 or TRBV6-3 to TRBJ1-5, with D tentatively TRBD1 (5 bases). V lost 2 bases and J 2 bases, leaving 7 bases between the germline ends. Germline values: CDR1 MNHEY, CDR2 SVGEGT. The CDR3 runs to 14 residues. The CDR3 loop reads CASSYVGRNQPQHF. CDR3 nucleotide sequence: TGTGCCAGCAGTTACGTGGGACGCAATCAGCCCCAGCATTTT.

The count of this clone is one. The chain recombines TRBV7-3 with TRBJ2-3; 8 bases fit TRBD2. This CDR3 is 16 amino acids long. V trimming: 5 bases; J trimming: 2 bases; junction bases outside the gene matches: 9. Germline CDR1 is SGHTA and CDR2 is FQGTGA. For the CDR3, the DNA is TGTGCCAGCAGCCCTTCTGGCGGGGGGCCCACAGATACGCAGTATTTT. It is translated as CASSPSGGGPTDTQYF.

The chain employs TRBV9 and TRBJ2-1; possible D gene TRBD2, 5 bases. Trimming removed 0 bases at V and 6 bases at J, with 22 bases between. CDR1 is SGDLS and CDR2 is YYNGEE in the germline V gene. The CDR3 contains 18 residues. The CDR3, as DNA: TGTGCCAGCAGCGTAGCTTCCCCACTAGGCCCATTTGCCAATGAGCAGTTCTTC. It translates to CASSVASPLGPFANEQFF.

The J gene is TRBJ1-6, the V gene TRBV6-1; no clear D gene. CDR1 is MNHNS, CDR2 SASEGT, per germline. The CDR3 is 15 amino acids. V shed 2 bases and J shed 1 base, with 6 bases lying between them. The DNA of the CDR3 is TGTGCCAGCAGTGAACGTATATCCTATAATTCACCCCTCCACTTT. It translates to CASSERISYNSPLHF.

This clone was seen a handful of times. J is TRBJ2-7 and V is TRBV27; 10 nucleotides agree with TRBD2. Germline loops: CDR1 MNHEY, CDR2 SMNVEV (reference sequence). The length of the CDR3 is 15 residues. With 4 bases clipped from V and 0 bases from J, the junction kept 3 bases outside the gene matches. In DNA, the CDR3 is TGTGCCAGCAGTTACGGGACTAGCGACTCCTACGAGCAGTACTTC. The encoded protein is CASSYGTSDSYEQYF.

The V gene is TRBV7-9, the J gene TRBJ2-7, with 10 positions matching TRBD1. In germline, CDR1 is SEHNR, CDR2 FQNEAQ (reference sequence). V shed 0 bases and J 6 bases; nucleotides not matched to a gene: 2. The CDR3 consists of 14 residues. CDR3 nucleotides: TGTGCCAGCAGCTTAGCGGGACAGGGGTCCGAGCAGTACTTC. Its translation is CASSLAGQGSEQYF.

The rearrangement links TRBV4-3 to TRBJ2-7, with D possibly TRBD2 on 6 matching bases. The CDR3 is 15 residues long. CDR1 LGHNA and CDR2 YSLEER come from the germline V gene. Trimming left V 2 bases short and J 2 bases short, with 13 bases between. The DNA of the CDR3 is TGCGCCAGCAGCCAACTGGGACTTCAAACCTACGAGCAGTACTTC. This codes for CASSQLGLQTYEQYF.

The CDR3 DNA follows: TGTGCCACCAGTGAAACAGGGTATGAGCAGTTCTTC. This codes for CATSETGYEQFF. The V gene is TRBV24-1, the J gene TRBJ2-1; TRBD1 is a possible D gene (6 bases). V gave up 4 bases and J gave up 8 bases, with 8 bases separating them. The CDR3 is 12 residues long. CDR1 is KGHDR, CDR2 SFDVKD, per germline.

The rearrangement links TRBV9 to TRBJ2-3; TRBD2 might be the D (7 bases). Germline-derived CDR1 and CDR2 are SGDLS and YYNGEE. The CDR3 runs to 16 residues. Trimming removed 1 base at V and 3 bases at J, with 15 bases between. This CDR3 is CASSVMAGADTDTQYF. The DNA of the CDR3 is TGTGCCAGCAGCGTAATGGCGGGGGCCGATACAGATACGCAGTATTTT.

The chain recombines TRBV7-2 with TRBJ1-5; D call uncertain. CDR1 is SGHTA and CDR2 is FQGNSA in the germline V gene. Trimming took off 1 base at V and 5 bases at J, with 9 bases between the two ends. This CDR3 region has 14 residues. The CDR3 nucleotides are TGTGCCAGCAGCTTAGACTCAGGAGATCAGCCCCAGCATTTT. This translates into CASSLDSGDQPQHF.

V and J are TRBV11-2 and TRBJ1-2, with TRBD1 identical over 9 bases. J gave up 7 bases and V 3 bases, and 6 bases lay outside the gene matches. The germline V gene has CDR1 SGHAT and CDR2 FQNNGV. The CDR3 runs to 14 residues. CDR3 nucleotides: TGTGCCAGCAGCTTCTGGACAGGGGATAGTGGCTACACCTTC. As protein: CASSFWTGDSGYTF.

The chain carries TRBV6-5 and TRBJ1-1; D remains unclear. This CDR3 has 13 residues. The germline CDR1 and CDR2 sequences are MNHEY and SVGAGI. Trimming shortened V by 6 bases and J by 0 bases, and 8 bases separated the two germline ends. The CDR3 sequence: CASRGSMNTEAFF. CDR3 nucleotide sequence: TGTGCCAGCAGGGGCAGTATGAACACTGAAGCTTTCTTT.

The chain uses TRBV5-6 and TRBJ2-7; no firm D call. CDR1 is SGHDT, CDR2 YYEEEE, per germline. Trimming pared 4 bases from V and 7 bases from J, leaving 12 bases between. The CDR3 length is 12 residues. The CDR3 loop is CASSDIHWEQYF. The CDR3 DNA reads as TGTGCCAGCAGCGACATTCATTGGGAGCAGTACTTC.

The chain recombines TRBV5-1 with TRBJ2-5; tentatively, D is TRBD2 (5 bases). Trimming removed 3 bases at V and 10 bases at J, with 10 bases between. The CDR3 sequence is 11 residues long. Germline lookup yields CDR1 SGHRS and CDR2 YFSETQ. The CDR3 bases are TGCGCCAGCAGCTACGGCGAGGGCCAGTACTTC. Translating it yields CASSYGEGQYF.

This chain joins TRBV7-9 and TRBJ2-5; TRBD2 aligns across 8 bases. The CDR3 is 15 amino acids. CDR1 is SEHNR and CDR2 is FQNEAQ in the germline V gene (reference sequence). The J segment lost 1 base and the V segment lost 8 bases, leaving 9 bases of the junction unmatched. CDR3 in DNA: TGTGCCAGCGGCCCCCGGGGGGGCTCCCAAGAGACCCAGTACTTC. Its translation is CASGPRGGSQETQYF.

The chain carries TRBV5-1 and TRBJ2-3; 10 bases map to TRBD1. This CDR3 comprises 15 residues. From germline, CDR1 is SGHRS and CDR2 YFSETQ. J gave up 7 bases and V 3 bases, and 8 bases lay outside the gene matches. CDR3 nucleotides: TGCGCCAGCAGCTGGGGGGACAGGGGTGCCTATACGCAGTATTTT. Its protein is CASSWGDRGAYTQYF. The variable domain in full, completed from reference TRBV5-1 and TRBJ2-3, reads KAGVTQTPRYLIKTRGQQVTLSCSPISGHRSVSWYQQTPGQGLQFLFEYFSETQRNKGNFPGRFSGRQFSNSRSEMNVSTLELGDSALYLCASSWGDRGAYTQYFGPGTRLTVL.

The rearrangement joins TRBV5-5 to TRBJ1-3, with D perhaps TRBD1 (5 bases). Trimming stripped 2 bases from V and 4 bases from J, with 13 bases between. In germline, CDR1 is SGHKS, CDR2 YYEKEE (reference sequence). This CDR3 comprises 15 residues. The CDR3 here is CASSFTGEKGNTIYF. CDR3 nucleotide sequence: TGTGCCAGCAGCTTTACGGGGGAGAAAGGAAACACCATATATTTT.

V and J are TRBV5-6 and TRBJ2-2; TRBD2 might be the D (6 bases). Trimming cost V 5 bases and J 5 bases, with 13 bases left between them. CDR3 size: 14 residues. Germline CDR1 SGHDT, CDR2 YYEEEE. The DNA of the CDR3 is TGTGCCAGCAGAACGGGGGTAGAGACCGGGGAGCTGTTTTTT. Its protein is CASRTGVETGELFF.